This section outlines one TCR beta chain sequence together with its context. This sample was included in a study of shared clonotypes between healthy human individuals. V lost 4 bases, J lost 6 bases, and 9 bases stayed unmatched. The CDR3 has 15 amino acids. Germline-derived CDR1 and CDR2 are MDHEN and SYDVKM. The assay was immunoSEQ multiplex PCR, and TCRdb's table has in-frame clones only and misses some. The sample records about 2.5 million clones, 85% to 95% being singletons. The receptor was isolated from a man aged 18-30 years in good health. Some clones in this sample may be carry-over from other donors' samples. V gene TRBV28 combines with J gene TRBJ2-1; 7 bases align to TRBD1. Sequences were obtained from naive CD4+ T cells from PBMCs. Subset noted: CD45RA+ positively selected. CDR3 residues: CASSSGQAASNEQFF. In DNA, the CDR3 is TGTGCCAGCAGTTCCGGACAGGCTGCAAGCAATGAGCAGTTCTTC.